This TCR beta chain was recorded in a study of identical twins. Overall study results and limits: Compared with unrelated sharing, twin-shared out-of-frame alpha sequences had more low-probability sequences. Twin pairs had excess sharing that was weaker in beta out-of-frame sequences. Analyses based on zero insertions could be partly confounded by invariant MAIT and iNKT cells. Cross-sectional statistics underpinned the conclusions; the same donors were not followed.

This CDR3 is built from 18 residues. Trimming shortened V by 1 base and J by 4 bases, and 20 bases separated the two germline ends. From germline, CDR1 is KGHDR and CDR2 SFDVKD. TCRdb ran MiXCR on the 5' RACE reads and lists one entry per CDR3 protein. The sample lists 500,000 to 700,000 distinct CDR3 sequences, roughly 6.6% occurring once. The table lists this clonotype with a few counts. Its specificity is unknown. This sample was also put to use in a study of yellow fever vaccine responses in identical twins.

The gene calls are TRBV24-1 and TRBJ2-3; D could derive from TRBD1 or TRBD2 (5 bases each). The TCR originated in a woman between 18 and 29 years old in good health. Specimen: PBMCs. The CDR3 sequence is CATSDFPDWGMGPDTQYF. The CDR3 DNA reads TGTGCCACCAGTGATTTCCCCGATTGGGGGATGGGGCCAGATACGCAGTATTTT.